This T cell receptor (beta chain) was sequenced for a study of T-cell memory formation after mild COVID-19. Findings of the study overall: Some clones that responded turned up in pre-infection memory, which suggests that cross-reactive memory joined in.

Trimming took 1 base from V and 8 from J; bases not matched to a gene: 7. The germline V gene has CDR1 MGHRA and CDR2 YSYEKL. This CDR3 is 16 amino acids long. TCRdb redid the calling of the 5' RACE reads with MiXCR, one entry per CDR3 protein. The sample shows roughly 370,000 distinct CDR3 sequences, about 17% of them seen only once. Worth noting for this clonotype: As yet, its antigen is unknown.

Sequencing was performed on PBMCs or a T cell subset sorted from them (not recorded which). The chain combines TRBV4-1 with TRBJ2-1; 11 bases line up with TRBD1. The sequence derives from a man aged 18 to 29 who had mild COVID-19 (a few samples of this study predate the infection). Cell type and time point are not known. CDR3 nucleotides: TGCGCCAGCAGCCAAGCCGGGACAGGGGGTTCAGATGAGCAGTTCTTC. It translates to CASSQAGTGGSDEQFF.